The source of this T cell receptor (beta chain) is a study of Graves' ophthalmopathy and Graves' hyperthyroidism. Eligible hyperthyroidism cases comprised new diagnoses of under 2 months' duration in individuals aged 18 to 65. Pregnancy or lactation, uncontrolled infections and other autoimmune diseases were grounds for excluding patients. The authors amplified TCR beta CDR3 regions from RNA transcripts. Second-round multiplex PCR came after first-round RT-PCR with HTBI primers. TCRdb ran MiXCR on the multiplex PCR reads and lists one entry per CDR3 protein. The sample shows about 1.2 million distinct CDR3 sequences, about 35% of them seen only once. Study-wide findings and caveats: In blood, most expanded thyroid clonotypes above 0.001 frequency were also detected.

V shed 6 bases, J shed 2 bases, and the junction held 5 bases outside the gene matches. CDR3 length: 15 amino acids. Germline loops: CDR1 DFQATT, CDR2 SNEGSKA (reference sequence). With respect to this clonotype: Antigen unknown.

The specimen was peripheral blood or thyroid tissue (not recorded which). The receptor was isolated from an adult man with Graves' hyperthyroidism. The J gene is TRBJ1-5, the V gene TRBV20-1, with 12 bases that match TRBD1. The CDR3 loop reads CSAMGQGAGNQPQHF. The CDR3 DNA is TGCAGTGCCATGGGACAGGGGGCCGGCAATCAGCCCCAGCATTTT.